The 31 T cell receptor beta chains reported below all come from one sample, sequenced in a study of blood T cell repertoires in COVID-19. Clones were sequenced by immunoSEQ multiplex PCR, and TCRdb holds only the in-frame ones, with some missing. The repertoire holds under 300,000 clones, with roughly nine tenths as singletons. The sample taken for sequencing was PBMCs or T cells enriched from blood (not recorded which). These receptors were obtained from a woman between 45 and 60 years old who had recovered from COVID-19.

The chain couples TRBV24-1 to TRBJ2-3; D gene unclear. From germline, CDR1 is KGHDR and CDR2 SFDVKD. The CDR3 has 12 amino acids. With 6 bases removed from V and 2 bases from J, the gap between germline ends came to 5 bases. The CDR3 sequence is CATSLNTDTQYF. CDR3 DNA sequence: TGTGCCACCAGTTTAAACACAGATACGCAGTATTTT.

V is TRBV4-3 and J is TRBJ1-6; tentative D call: TRBD1 (5 bases). Germline CDR1 and CDR2: LGHNA and YSLEER. V lost 4 bases to trimming and J lost 1 base, with 14 bases between them. This CDR3 region has 17 residues. This chain's CDR3 is CASSRARAGSYNSPLHF. In DNA, the CDR3 is TGCGCCAGCAGCCGCGCCAGGGCAGGGTCCTATAATTCACCCCTCCACTTT.

This clone came up once. The V call is TRBV19, the J call TRBJ2-7; D unresolved. Germline V gene lookup returns CDR1 LNHDA and CDR2 SQIVND (reference sequence). V gave up 2 bases and J gave up 5 bases, with 10 bases separating them. The CDR3 has 13 amino acids. The CDR3 sequence: CASSILGWDEQYF. The CDR3 coding sequence is TGTGCCAGTAGTATACTCGGGTGGGACGAGCAGTACTTC.

The genes are TRBV9 and TRBJ2-3, with D perhaps TRBD2 (6 bases). The CDR3 runs to 16 residues. Germline V lookup: CDR1 SGDLS, CDR2 YYNGEE. The V gene lost 2 bases and the J gene lost 4 bases, with 17 bases spanning the gap. The CDR3 DNA reads TGTGCCAGCAGCGTGGAGGGTAGTAGGAGGGCAGATACGCAGTATTTT. This encodes CASSVEGSRRADTQYF. The full variable domain, its missing parts supplied by reference TRBV9 and TRBJ2-3, is DSGVTQTPKHLITATGQRVTLRCSPRSGDLSVYWYQQSLDQGLQFLIQYYNGEERAKGNILERFSAQQFPDLHSELNLSSLELGDSALYFCASSVEGSRRADTQYFGPGTRLTVL.

The chain links TRBV10-3 to TRBJ2-7, with 9 bases matching TRBD1. Trimming cost V 10 bases and J 4 bases; bases outside gene matches: 11. This CDR3 has 14 amino acids. Germline lookup yields CDR1 ENHRY and CDR2 SYGVKD. The CDR3 DNA sequence: TGTGCCACCAGCGGTTGGGACAGGGCTTACGAGCAGTACTTC. Its protein product is CATSGWDRAYEQYF.

The sample holds one count of this clone. This rearrangement joins TRBV7-9 to TRBJ2-5, with 11 nucleotides matching TRBD2. CDR3 length: 18 residues. Trimming at V came to 2 bases and at J to 1 base, leaving 9 bases not matched to a gene. Germline CDR1 and CDR2: SEHNR and FQNEAQ (reference sequence). CDR3 loop: CASSLLGLAADRQETQYF. The CDR3 DNA is TGTGCCAGCAGCTTATTGGGACTAGCGGCAGATCGCCAAGAGACCCAGTACTTC.

The chain couples TRBV29-1 to TRBJ2-7; 9 bases align to TRBD1. CDR1 SQVTM and CDR2 ANQGSEA come from the germline V gene. Losses at the gene ends were 6 bases for V and 5 bases for J; bases not matched to a gene: 8. The length of the CDR3 is 13 residues. In DNA, the CDR3 is TGCAGCGTGGGTGGACAGGGGTGGAACGAGCAGTACTTC. The encoded protein is CSVGGQGWNEQYF.

This clone showed up just once. This chain connects TRBV19 to TRBJ2-5, with TRBD1 matching over 11 bases. The CDR3 sequence is 17 residues long. V dropped 1 base and J dropped 5; count of bases not matched to a gene: 9. Germline CDR1 reads LNHDA; CDR2 reads SQIVND (reference sequence). The CDR3 DNA sequence: TGTGCCAGTAGTATAGGTCCGGGACAGGGGGGGTCGGAGACCCAGTACTTC. Its protein product is CASSIGPGQGGSETQYF.

The chain joins TRBV5-6 to TRBJ2-2; 8 bases fit TRBD2. This CDR3 spans 14 amino acids. V dropped 5 bases and J dropped 4; count of bases not matched to a gene: 4. CDR1 SGHDT and CDR2 YYEEEE come from the germline V gene. The CDR3 DNA reads as TGTGCCAGCAGAACCGGGACTAGCACCGGGGAGCTGTTTTTT. This translates into CASRTGTSTGELFF.

The chain employs TRBV6-5 and TRBJ1-1; a possible D gene is TRBD1 (5 bases). The germline CDR1 and CDR2 sequences are MNHEY and SVGAGI. The CDR3 covers 16 residues. With 0 bases removed from V and 0 bases from J, the gap between germline ends came to 11 bases. CDR3 loop: CASSYSKGRVNTEAFF. CDR3 nucleotides: TGTGCCAGCAGTTACTCGAAGGGCAGGGTGAACACTGAAGCTTTCTTT.

The V gene is TRBV5-1, the J gene TRBJ2-6; 8 bases map to TRBD2. Looked up from germline, CDR1 is SGHRS and CDR2 is YFSETQ. The CDR3 is 19 residues long. Trimming at V came to 4 bases and at J to 6 bases, leaving 18 bases not matched to a gene. CDR3 nucleotide sequence: TGCGCCAGCAGCAAGACTAGCGCCTTACCTTTGCGAGAGGCCAACGTCCTGACTTTC. This codes for CASSKTSALPLREANVLTF.

This chain joins TRBV6-5 and TRBJ2-5; TRBD2 matches at 11 bases. Unmatched junction bases numbered 8, after V lost 9 bases and J lost 5 bases. Germline V gene sequence: CDR1 MNHEY, CDR2 SVGAGI. CDR3 length equals 14 residues. This CDR3 is CARNSGRARETQYF. CDR3 nucleotides: TGTGCCAGAAATAGCGGGAGGGCCAGGGAGACCCAGTACTTC.

The chain uses TRBV5-4 and TRBJ1-4, with D maybe TRBD1 (5 bases). Germline assignment: CDR1 SGHNT and CDR2 YYREEE (reference sequence). CDR3 length equals 14 residues. Deletions cut 2 bases from V and 7 bases from J, with 12 bases between. This CDR3 is CASSFDRGAEKLFF. CDR3 nucleotide sequence: TGTGCCAGCAGCTTCGATCGCGGGGCTGAAAAACTGTTTTTT.

This chain joins TRBV29-1 and TRBJ1-2; 10 bases match TRBD1. Trimming cost V 6 bases and J 3 bases; bases outside gene matches: 1. CDR1 is SQVTM, CDR2 ANQGSEA, per germline. The CDR3 is made up of 12 amino acids. The CDR3 loop is CSVDRGDYGYTF. The CDR3 DNA follows: TGCAGCGTGGACAGGGGGGACTATGGCTACACCTTC.

The rearrangement links TRBV7-2 to TRBJ1-2; 8 positions match TRBD1. This CDR3 is 17 amino acids long. In germline, CDR1 is SGHTA, CDR2 FQGNSA. V shed 1 base, J shed 2 bases, and the junction held 9 bases outside the gene matches. CDR3 in amino acids: CASSLGLGQGANYGYTF. Here the CDR3 DNA reads TGTGCCAGCAGCTTAGGATTAGGGCAGGGGGCGAACTATGGCTACACCTTC. Variable domain in full (rest from reference TRBV7-2 and TRBJ1-2): GAGVSQSPSNKVTEKGKDVELRCDPISGHTALYWYRQSLGQGLEFLIYFQGNSAPDKSGLPSDRFSAERTGGSVSTLTIQRTQQEDSAVYLCASSLGLGQGANYGYTFGSGTRLTVV.

V and J are TRBV7-2 and TRBJ1-6; 9 nucleotides match TRBD1. In germline, CDR1 is SGHTA, CDR2 FQGNSA. This CDR3 has 13 amino acids. The J segment lost 11 bases and the V segment lost 7 bases, leaving 6 bases of the junction unmatched. The chain's CDR3 is CASNNRGRTPLHF. The CDR3 DNA reads TGTGCCAGCAACAACAGGGGGCGGACACCCCTCCACTTT.

The CDR3 loop is CASSPRTGYNTEAFF. The DNA of the CDR3 is TGTGCCAGCAGCCCGCGGACAGGGTACAACACTGAAGCTTTCTTT. The V gene is TRBV7-8, the J gene TRBJ1-1; 8 nucleotides match TRBD1. J was trimmed by 2 bases and V by 5 bases; bases with no gene match: 7. This CDR3 is 15 amino acids long. Per germline, CDR1 SGHVS and CDR2 FQNEAQ.

J is TRBJ1-2 and V is TRBV6-6; D is undetermined. V was trimmed by 0 bases and J by 6 bases, leaving 14 bases between them. The CDR3 runs to 15 residues. In germline, CDR1 is MNHNY, CDR2 SVGAGI (reference sequence). CDR3 sequence: CASSYSRVASDGYTF. The CDR3 bases are TGTGCCAGCAGTTACTCTCGCGTCGCCTCGGATGGCTACACCTTC.

In this sample, this clone turned up once. The chain is built from TRBV25-1 and TRBJ1-2; the D is unclear. This CDR3 has 13 amino acids. Trimming took off 3 bases at V and 8 bases at J, with 13 bases between the two ends. Germline CDR1 reads MGHDK; CDR2 reads SYGVNS. The CDR3 sequence: CASSDNPGEGYTF. The CDR3 DNA reads TGTGCCAGCAGTGATAATCCGGGAGAAGGCTACACCTTC.

The J gene is TRBJ2-7, the V gene TRBV15; weak D call: TRBD2 (6 bases). The germline CDR1 and CDR2 sequences are LNHNV and YYDKDF (reference sequence). Trimming removed 1 base at V and 0 bases at J, with 13 bases between. This CDR3 spans 16 amino acids. CDR3 loop: CATSRADLAASYEQYF. The CDR3 coding sequence is TGTGCCACCAGCAGAGCTGACTTAGCGGCCTCCTACGAGCAGTACTTC.

This chain links TRBV2 with TRBJ1-5; D possibly corresponds to TRBD1 (6 bases). This CDR3 region has 13 residues. The germline V gene encodes CDR1 SNHLY and CDR2 FYNNEI. The V end lost 5 bases, the J end lost 4 bases, and 9 bases lay between the germline ends. The CDR3 DNA is TGTGCCAGCAGTCGGGACAAAAATCAGCCCCAGCATTTT. It yields the protein CASSRDKNQPQHF.

This chain connects TRBV27 to TRBJ2-7; the match to TRBD1 covers 8 bases. Trimming removed 3 bases from V and 7 bases from J; junction bases left unmatched: 14. CDR3 length: 16 residues. Germline V lookup: CDR1 MNHEY, CDR2 SMNVEV (reference sequence). The CDR3 sequence: CASSFNSPRGRYEQYF. The CDR3 region has the DNA TGTGCCAGCAGTTTTAATTCCCCCAGGGGGCGCTATGAGCAGTACTTC.

The CDR3 reads CASSGQGGSETGELFF. The CDR3 region has the DNA TGCGCCAGCAGCGGGCAGGGCGGGAGTGAGACCGGGGAGCTGTTTTTT. This rearrangement joins TRBV4-3 to TRBJ2-2; 7 nucleotides agree with TRBD2. In germline, CDR1 is LGHNA, CDR2 YSLEER. The CDR3 contains 16 residues. The V and J ends lost 5 bases and 5 bases, in that order; junction bases with no gene match: 11.

This chain uses TRBV5-1 with TRBJ1-1; 7 bases fit TRBD1. The CDR3 is 14 amino acids. V shed 5 bases, J shed 3 bases, and the junction held 7 bases outside the gene matches. Germline CDR1 reads SGHRS; CDR2 reads YFSETQ. This CDR3 reads CASRTGSKYTEAFF. The CDR3 DNA reads as TGCGCCAGCAGGACAGGGTCTAAGTACACTGAAGCTTTCTTT.

The J gene is TRBJ2-7, the V gene TRBV5-1, with D uncertain. The CDR3 is made up of 13 amino acids. Germline V CDR1 and CDR2: SGHRS, YFSETQ. Trimming stripped 4 bases from V and 3 bases from J, with 11 bases between. CDR3 DNA: TGCGCCAGCAGCGCGTCGGTCGACTACGAGCAGTACTTC. It translates to CASSASVDYEQYF.

This chain links TRBV7-2 with TRBJ2-5; 9 nucleotides agree with TRBD2. CDR3 length: 15 residues. V dropped 5 bases and J dropped 4; count of bases not matched to a gene: 8. Germline V gives CDR1 SGHTA, CDR2 FQGNSA. This chain's CDR3 is CASSGGSGSGETQYF. In nucleotides, the CDR3 is TGTGCCAGCAGCGGGGGTAGCGGGAGTGGAGAGACCCAGTACTTC.

This clone was picked up one time. Sequence at one end of the junction differs from germline and may be a read error. V is TRBV28 and J is TRBJ2-3; possible D gene TRBD2, 5 bases. The germline CDR1 and CDR2 sequences are MDHEN and SYDVKM. The CDR3 sequence is 12 residues long. The CDR3: CVSGSSTDTQYF. CDR3 sequence (DNA): TGTGTCAGCGGTTCTAGCACAGATACGCAGTATTTT.

In DNA, the CDR3 is TGTGCCAGCAGCTTAATACGCGCGGGAGGGCCGACAGATACGCAGTATTTT. Encoded protein: CASSLIRAGGPTDTQYF. J is TRBJ2-3 and V is TRBV7-2, with TRBD2 identical over 9 bases. In germline, CDR1 is SGHTA, CDR2 FQGNSA. J lost 3 bases, V lost 2 bases, and 9 bases had no gene match. This CDR3 region has 17 residues.

V and J are TRBV2 and TRBJ2-1; 10 bases agree with TRBD1. The CDR3 loop spans 15 amino acids. The ends lost 6 bases at V and 2 bases at J; junction bases unmatched: 4. CDR1 and CDR2 (germline): SNHLY, FYNNEI. Here the CDR3 DNA reads TGTGCCAGCAGACCAGGACAGGGGGCCTACAATGAGCAGTTCTTC. Encoded protein: CASRPGQGAYNEQFF.

DNA of the CDR3: TGTGCCAGCAGAAAGGGGGCTAGCACTGAAGCTTTCTTT. This gives the protein CASRKGASTEAFF. This chain connects TRBV28 to TRBJ1-1, with 7 positions matching TRBD1. Looked up from germline, CDR1 is MDHEN and CDR2 is SYDVKM. Germline trimming cut 6 bases from V and 4 bases from J; bases unmatched to any gene: 5. CDR3 length: 13 amino acids.

The V call is TRBV3-1 (or the pseudogene TRBV3-2), the J call TRBJ2-1; 10 nucleotides agree with TRBD1. The CDR3 spans 14 residues. Trimming at V came to 5 bases and at J to 6 bases, leaving 4 bases not matched to a gene. CDR1 is LGHDT and CDR2 is YNNKEL in the germline V gene (reference sequence). This CDR3 reads CASSLRDRGNEQFF. In DNA, the CDR3 is TGTGCCAGCAGCTTGCGGGACAGGGGCAATGAGCAGTTCTTC.